Described below is a single T cell receptor beta chain sequence and its context. Its antigen is unknown. No base quality values were provided; no much bigger clone lies one nucleotide off. The sample comes from a study of T cell changes during pregnancy in multiple sclerosis (dated by TCRdb to 2018 to 2020). The study in broad terms: Changes in the T cell repertoire over the course of pregnancy were examined in this study in women with multiple sclerosis.

Including cysteine and phenylalanine, the CDR3 has 16 amino acids. The CDR3 DNA has 48 bases and is translated from base 1. Ends trimmed: V by 7 bases, J by 4 bases; bases unmatched to a gene: 15. The CDR1 and CDR2 encoded by the germline V gene (reference sequence) are MNHNY and SVGAGI. The library was generated by the immunoSEQ multiplex PCR assay. Entries here come from immuneACCESS through TCRdb and include only in-frame sequences with V and J called. Some clones fail to appear in such tables; in the studies checked, an unresolved V gene covers under half of the shortfall, and the cause of the remainder is unknown. Across this sample there are under 80,000 clones, with 80% to 95% seen only once. The ten largest clones capture roughly 3.6% of the sample.

The sequence links TRBV6-6 to TRBJ1-1; 7 central bases correspond to TRBD1. The sample was peripheral blood, taken after pregnancy. The clonotype comes from a female donor in good health, enrolled as a control in a pregnancy study. In nucleotides, the sequence is TGTGCCAGCACCGGCAGCCGGGCAGGGGGAGGCACTGAAGCTTTCTTT. Translated, this is CASTGSRAGGGTEAFF.